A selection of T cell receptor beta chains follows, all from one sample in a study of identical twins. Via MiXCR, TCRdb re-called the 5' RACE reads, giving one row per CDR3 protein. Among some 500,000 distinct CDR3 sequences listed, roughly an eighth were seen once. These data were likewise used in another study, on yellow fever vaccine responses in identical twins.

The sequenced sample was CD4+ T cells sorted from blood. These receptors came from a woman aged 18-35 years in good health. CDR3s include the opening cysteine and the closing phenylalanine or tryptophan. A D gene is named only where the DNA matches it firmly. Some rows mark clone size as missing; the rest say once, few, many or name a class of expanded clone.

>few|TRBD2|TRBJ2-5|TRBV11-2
CASSLAGLAGEETQYF
TGTGCCAGCAGCTTAGCCGGACTAGCGGGAGAAGAGACCCAGTACTTC
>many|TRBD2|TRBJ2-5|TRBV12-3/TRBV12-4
CASRGTSGVQETQYF
TGTGCCAGCAGGGGGACTAGCGGGGTTCAAGAGACCCAGTACTTC
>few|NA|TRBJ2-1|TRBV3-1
CASSQAAGSGHEQFF
TGTGCCAGCAGCCAAGCGGCAGGGTCGGGCCATGAGCAGTTCTTC
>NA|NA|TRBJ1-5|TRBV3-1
CASSQGPKSPQHF
TGTGCCAGCAGCCAGGGACCGAAATCCCCCCAGCATTTT
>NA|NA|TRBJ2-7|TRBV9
CASSVGPPSYEQYF
TGTGCCAGCAGCGTAGGACCCCCCTCCTACGAGCAGTACTTC
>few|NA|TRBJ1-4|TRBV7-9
CASSLEGTSNEKLFF
TGTGCCAGCAGCTTAGAGGGAACCTCTAATGAAAAACTGTTTTTT
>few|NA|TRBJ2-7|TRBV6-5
CASSSRDNSYEQYF
TGTGCCAGCAGTTCCCGGGACAACTCCTACGAGCAGTACTTC
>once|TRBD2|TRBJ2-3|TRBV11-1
CASSVTSGRAQDTQYF
TGTGCCAGCAGCGTAACAAGCGGGAGGGCCCAAGATACGCAGTATTTT
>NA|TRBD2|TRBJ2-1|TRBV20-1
CSARPLAGVYNEQFF
TGCAGTGCTAGACCTCTAGCGGGAGTGTACAATGAGCAGTTCTTC
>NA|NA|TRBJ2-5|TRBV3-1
CASSQQTETQYF
TGTGCCAGCAGCCAACAAACGGAGACCCAGTACTTC
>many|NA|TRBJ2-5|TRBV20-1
CSARVLQGSQETQYF
TGCAGTGCTAGAGTTCTACAGGGCTCCCAAGAGACCCAGTACTTC
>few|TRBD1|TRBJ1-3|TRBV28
CASSFGQGNMNTIYF
TGTGCCAGCAGTTTCGGACAGGGGAATATGAACACCATATATTTT
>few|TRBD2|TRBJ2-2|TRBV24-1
CATTSSLAGGPGTGELFF
TGTGCCACCACATCTAGCCTAGCGGGAGGGCCGGGCACCGGGGAGCTGTTTTTT
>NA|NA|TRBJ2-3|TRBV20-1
CSASPAGGVPDTQYF
TGCAGTGCTAGTCCGGCGGGCGGGGTACCGGATACGCAGTATTTT
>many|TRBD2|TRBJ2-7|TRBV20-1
CSARDRLAGNWNEQYF
TGCAGTGCTAGAGATCGACTAGCGGGAAACTGGAACGAGCAGTACTTC
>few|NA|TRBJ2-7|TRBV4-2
CASSQVARERKYF
TGTGCCAGCAGCCAAGTAGCTAGGGAGCGGAAGTACTTC
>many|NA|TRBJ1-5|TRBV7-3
CASSLEGGQPQHF
TGTGCCAGCAGCTTAGAGGGGGGGCAGCCCCAGCATTTT
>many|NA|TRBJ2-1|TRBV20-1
CSASSRGVSNEQFF
TGCAGTGCTAGTTCGAGGGGGGTTAGCAATGAGCAGTTCTTC
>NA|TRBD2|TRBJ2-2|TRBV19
CASSIRGGSGELFF
TGTGCCAGTAGTATACGCGGGGGATCCGGGGAGCTGTTTTTT
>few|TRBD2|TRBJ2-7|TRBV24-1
CATSDPLAGVTYEQYF
TGTGCCACCAGTGATCCCTTAGCGGGGGTGACCTACGAGCAGTACTTC
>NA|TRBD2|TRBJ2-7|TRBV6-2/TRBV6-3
CASSSERGSSYEQYF
TGTGCCAGCAGTTCCGAGCGGGGGAGCTCCTACGAGCAGTACTTC
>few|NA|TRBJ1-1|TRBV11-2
CASSSRLENTEAFF
TGTGCCAGCAGCTCCAGACTGGAGAACACTGAAGCTTTCTTT
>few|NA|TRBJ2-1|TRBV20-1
CSASGWDPSNYNEQFF
TGCAGTGCTAGTGGGTGGGACCCCTCGAACTACAATGAGCAGTTCTTC
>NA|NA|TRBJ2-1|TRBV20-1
CSAKGSSRDTYNEQFF
TGCAGTGCCAAGGGGAGTTCACGAGACACCTACAATGAGCAGTTCTTC
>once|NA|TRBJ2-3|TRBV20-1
CSAMRDGITDTQYF
TGCAGTGCTATGCGGGACGGGATCACAGATACGCAGTATTTT
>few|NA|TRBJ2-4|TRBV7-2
CASSWIAKNIQYF
TGTGCCAGCAGTTGGATAGCCAAAAACATTCAGTACTTC
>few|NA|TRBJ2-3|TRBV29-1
CSASPRRGSTDTQYF
TGCAGCGCCTCACCTCGGAGGGGTAGCACAGATACGCAGTATTTT
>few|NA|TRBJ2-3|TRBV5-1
CASSLLLAPDTQYF
TGCGCCAGCAGCTTACTACTAGCCCCAGATACGCAGTATTTT
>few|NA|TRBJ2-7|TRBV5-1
CASSFVQGTPYEQYF
TGCGCCAGCAGCTTCGTTCAGGGGACACCCTACGAGCAGTACTTC
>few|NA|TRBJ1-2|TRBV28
CASSGRSYGYTF
TGTGCCAGCAGTGGCAGGTCCTATGGCTACACCTTC
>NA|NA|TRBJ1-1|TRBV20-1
CSASWPNTEAFF
TGCAGTGCTAGTTGGCCGAACACTGAAGCTTTCTTT
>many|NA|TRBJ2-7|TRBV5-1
CASSFESYEQYF
TGCGCCAGCAGCTTCGAGTCCTACGAGCAGTACTTC
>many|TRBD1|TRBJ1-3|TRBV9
CASSAGTGAGNTIYF
TGTGCCAGCAGCGCAGGGACAGGGGCTGGAAACACCATATATTTT
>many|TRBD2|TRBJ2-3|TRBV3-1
CASSHGGGREDTQYF
TGTGCCAGCAGCCACGGGGGGGGGCGTGAAGATACGCAGTATTTT
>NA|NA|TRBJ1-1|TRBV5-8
CASLPWTVRTNTEAFF
TGTGCCAGCCTCCCATGGACAGTTCGGACGAACACTGAAGCTTTCTTT
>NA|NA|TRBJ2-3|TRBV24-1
CATSEAGTGRTDTQYF
TGTGCCACCAGTGAGGCCGGGACTGGACGCACAGATACGCAGTATTTT
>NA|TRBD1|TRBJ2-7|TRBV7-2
CASSPDRGIPYEQYF
TGTGCCAGCAGCCCGGACAGGGGAATCCCCTACGAGCAGTACTTC
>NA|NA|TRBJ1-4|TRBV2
CASSYNEKLFF
TGTGCCAGCAGTTATAATGAAAAACTGTTTTTT
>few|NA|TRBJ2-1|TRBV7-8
CASSSPNGYNEQFF
TGTGCCAGCAGCTCCCCCAACGGTTACAATGAGCAGTTCTTC
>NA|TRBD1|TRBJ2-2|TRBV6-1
CASSARTGVNTGELFF
TGTGCCAGCAGTGCCCGGACAGGGGTCAACACCGGGGAGCTGTTTTTT
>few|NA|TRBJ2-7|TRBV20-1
CSALGSAAYEQYF
TGCAGTGCCCTGGGAAGCGCAGCCTACGAGCAGTACTTC
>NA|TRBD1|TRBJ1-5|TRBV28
CTCSLFSRGTGFNNQPQHF
TGTACCTGCAGTTTATTTTCGAGGGGGACAGGCTTTAACAATCAGCCCCAGCATTTT
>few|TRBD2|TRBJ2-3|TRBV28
CASSLADVAGLYTQYF
TGTGCCAGCAGTCTTGCGGACGTAGCGGGATTATATACGCAGTATTTT
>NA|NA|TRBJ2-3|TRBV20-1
CSARDASSDTDTQYF
TGCAGTGCTAGAGACGCCTCTAGCGACACAGATACGCAGTATTTT
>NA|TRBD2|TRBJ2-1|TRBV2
CASSPRASGYNEQFF
TGTGCCAGCAGTCCCAGGGCTAGCGGTTACAATGAGCAGTTCTTC
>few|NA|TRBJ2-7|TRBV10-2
CASSGPGQSYEQYF
TGCGCCAGCAGTGGACCGGGGCAATCCTACGAGCAGTACTTC
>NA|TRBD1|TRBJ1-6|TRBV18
CASSPPRQGSGSPLHF
TGTGCCAGCTCACCACCGAGACAGGGATCAGGTTCACCCCTCCACTTT
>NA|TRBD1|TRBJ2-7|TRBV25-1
CASSRQGSNEQYF
TGTGCCAGCAGCAGACAGGGGTCAAACGAGCAGTACTTC
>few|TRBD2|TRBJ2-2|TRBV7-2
CASSVGLAGYTGELFF
TGTGCCAGCAGCGTCGGACTAGCGGGATACACCGGGGAGCTGTTTTTT
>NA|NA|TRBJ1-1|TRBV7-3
CASSSDWVSTEAFF
TGTGCCAGCAGCTCCGATTGGGTGAGCACTGAAGCTTTCTTT
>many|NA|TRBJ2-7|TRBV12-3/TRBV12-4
CASSYGTYEQYF
TGTGCCAGCAGTTATGGAACCTACGAGCAGTACTTC
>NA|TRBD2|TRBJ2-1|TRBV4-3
CASSPTLAGNNEQFF
TGCGCCAGCAGCCCAACGCTAGCGGGAAACAATGAGCAGTTCTTC
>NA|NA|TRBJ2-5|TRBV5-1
CASSLSLGAGETQYF
TGCGCCAGCAGCTTGAGTTTGGGCGCGGGAGAGACCCAGTACTTC
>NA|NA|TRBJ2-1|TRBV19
CASSIRRVANNEQFF
TGTGCCAGTAGTATTAGGAGGGTAGCCAACAATGAGCAGTTCTTC
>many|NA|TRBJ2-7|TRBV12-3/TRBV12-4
CASSREGGSSYEQYF
TGTGCCAGCAGTAGGGAGGGGGGGAGCTCCTACGAGCAGTACTTC
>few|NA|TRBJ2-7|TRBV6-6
CASFGTSYEQYF
TGTGCCAGCTTCGGCACCTCCTACGAGCAGTACTTC
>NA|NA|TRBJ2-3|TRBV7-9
CASSLGERGADTQYF
TGTGCCAGCAGCCTCGGGGAGCGTGGCGCAGATACGCAGTATTTT
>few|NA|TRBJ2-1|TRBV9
CASSVDGQRNEQFF
TGTGCCAGCAGCGTAGACGGGCAGAGAAATGAGCAGTTCTTC
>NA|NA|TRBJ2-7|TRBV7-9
CASSLEEVRSYEQYF
TGTGCCAGCAGCTTAGAAGAGGTGAGGTCCTACGAGCAGTACTTC
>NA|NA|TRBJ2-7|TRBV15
CATSTLRGRGVSYEQYF
TGTGCCACCAGCACCCTCAGGGGGAGGGGCGTCTCCTACGAGCAGTACTTC